A single sample gave rise to the 6 T cell receptor beta chains below, sequenced in a study of regulatory T cells in long-lasting Graves disease. Time point noted: newly diagnosed GD, antithyroid drugs for less than 3 months. Extracted PBMC RNA gave rise to the TCR library. In building TCR beta libraries, iRepertoire HTBI primers were used together with Arm-PCR of CDR3 regions. TCRdb re-analysed the multiplex PCR reads in MiXCR, keeping a single row per CDR3 protein. Of around 250,000 distinct CDR3 sequences listed, over 20% were seen once; the top ten hold approximately 15%. Source: peripheral blood mononuclear cells (PBMCs), taken at new diagnosis, from a patient treated with antithyroid drugs. These receptors came from a female donor with Graves disease.

The rearrangement links TRBV6-1 to TRBJ2-4, with TRBD2 matching over 9 bases. Germline CDR1 is MNHNS and CDR2 is SASEGT. The CDR3 is 15 amino acids. The V and J ends lost 5 bases and 1 base, in that order; junction bases with no gene match: 3. CDR3 DNA sequence: TGTGCCAGCAGTCGCGGGAGGGGGGCCAAAAACATTCAGTACTTC. Its protein is CASSRGRGAKNIQYF.

This clonotype was seen many times. The chain uses TRBV28 and TRBJ2-7; the D is unclear. The CDR3 loop spans 14 amino acids. Germline V lookup: CDR1 MDHEN, CDR2 SYDVKM. The ends were cut back, 5 bases at V and 0 bases at J, with 11 bases in the middle. Written as DNA, the CDR3 is TGTGCCAGCAGTGACACAGCGAGCTCCTACGAGCAGTACTTC. This translates into CASSDTASSYEQYF.

This clonotype has a count of ten or more. V and J are TRBV29-1 and TRBJ2-1, with D perhaps being TRBD1 or TRBD2 (5 bases each). The V gene's germline CDR1 is SQVTM and CDR2 ANQGSEA. The CDR3 consists of 14 residues. V was clipped by 3 bases and J by 0 bases, with 9 bases between them. CDR3 amino acids: CSVEGPSSYNEQFF. The DNA of the CDR3 is TGCAGCGTTGAGGGACCCAGCTCCTACAATGAGCAGTTCTTC.

There are many counts of this clonotype. This chain connects TRBV7-3 to TRBJ2-5; TRBD2 matches 7 bases. CDR3 length: 15 amino acids. With V trimmed by 1 base and J by 4 bases, 6 bases remained unmatched. The V gene's germline CDR1 is SGHTA and CDR2 FQGTGA. The CDR3 sequence: CASSLRAGEGETQYF. The CDR3 DNA is TGTGCCAGCAGCTTAAGGGCGGGAGAGGGAGAGACCCAGTACTTC.

This clonotype was detected once. The V gene is TRBV20-1, the J gene TRBJ2-1, with 9 nucleotides matching TRBD2. Germline V gene data show CDR1 as DFQATT and CDR2 as SNEGSKA (reference sequence). After removal of 0 bases from V and 9 bases from J, the junction contained 12 bases not matched to a gene. This CDR3 contains 16 residues. The CDR3 region is CSARDPSGSGGTEQFF. DNA of the CDR3: TGCAGTGCTAGAGATCCTTCAGGTAGCGGGGGCACTGAGCAGTTCTTC.

In DNA, the CDR3 is TGTGCCAGCAGCTTGGGAGGGTTAGGGGAAAAACTGTTTTTT. Translating gives CASSLGGLGEKLFF. The V and J genes are TRBV5-5 and TRBJ1-4; no reliable D call. Germline V lookup: CDR1 SGHKS, CDR2 YYEKEE (reference sequence). The V gene lost 0 bases and the J gene lost 8 bases, with 11 bases spanning the gap. The CDR3 spans 14 residues.